Included here is one T cell receptor (beta chain) sequence, with context. The sample comes from a study of technical replicates of blood from several donors. The V gene end was trimmed by 1 base and the J gene end by 5 bases; junction bases not matched to a gene: 9. This CDR3 comprises 16 residues. Germline V lookup: CDR1 SEHNR, CDR2 FQNEAQ (reference sequence). The repertoire was sequenced with immunoSEQ multiplex PCR; TCRdb's copy has only in-frame clones and lacks some. Of some 80,000 clones listed, approximately 94% are singletons. The sequenced material came from T cells isolated from PBMCs. This chain links TRBV7-9 with TRBJ2-7; TRBD1 matches at 9 bases. This receptor was taken from a human donor in good health. CDR3 nucleotide sequence: TGTGCCAGCAGCTTAGGACCGGGACAGGGCCCCCACGAGCAGTACTTC. Its protein product is CASSLGPGQGPHEQYF.